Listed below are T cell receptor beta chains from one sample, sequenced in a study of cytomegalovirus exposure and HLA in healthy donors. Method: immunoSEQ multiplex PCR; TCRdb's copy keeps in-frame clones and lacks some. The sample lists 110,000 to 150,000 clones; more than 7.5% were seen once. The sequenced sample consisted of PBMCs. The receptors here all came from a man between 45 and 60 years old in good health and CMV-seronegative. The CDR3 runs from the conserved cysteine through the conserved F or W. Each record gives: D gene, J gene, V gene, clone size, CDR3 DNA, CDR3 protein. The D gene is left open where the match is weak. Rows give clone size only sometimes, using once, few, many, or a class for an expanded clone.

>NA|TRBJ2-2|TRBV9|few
TGTGCCAGCAGCCCTGACAGACCGAACACCGGGGAGCTGTTTTTT
CASSPDRPNTGELFF
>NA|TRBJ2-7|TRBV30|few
TGTGCCTGGAGTGCCCAGAATCAGGTCGAGCAGTACTTC
CAWSAQNQVEQYF
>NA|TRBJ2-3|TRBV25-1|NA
TGTGCCAGCAGTCCGCTAGCGCCAGGGACAGATACGCAGTATTTT
CASSPLAPGTDTQYF
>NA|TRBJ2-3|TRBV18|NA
TGTGCCAGCTCACCCCCGGGACGGCTAGCGCGGAGCACAGATACGCAGTATTTT
CASSPPGRLARSTDTQYF
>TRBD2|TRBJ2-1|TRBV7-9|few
TGTGCCAGCAGCCGAACTAGCGGGGGGTACAATGAGCAGTTCTTC
CASSRTSGGYNEQFF
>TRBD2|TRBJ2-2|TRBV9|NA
TGTGCCAGCAGCGGCGGACTAGCGGCGAACACCGGGGAGCTGTTTTTT
CASSGGLAANTGELFF
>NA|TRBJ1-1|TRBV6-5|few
TGTGCCAGCACGATGACAGCATACACTGAAGCTTTCTTT
CASTMTAYTEAFF
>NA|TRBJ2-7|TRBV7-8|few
TGTGCCAGCAGCGACAGGACAGTGGATAGCTCCTACGAGCAGTACTTC
CASSDRTVDSSYEQYF
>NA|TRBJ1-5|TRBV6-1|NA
TGTGCCAGCACTCAAGATAGGGGGAACAATCAGCCCCAGCATTTT
CASTQDRGNNQPQHF
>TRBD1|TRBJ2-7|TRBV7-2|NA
TGTGCCAGCAGCTTAGTGAGCACAGGGGCCTACGAGCAGTACTTC
CASSLVSTGAYEQYF
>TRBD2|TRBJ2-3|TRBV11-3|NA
TGTGCCAGCAGCCCACCGACTAGCTACGGCACAGATACGCAGTATTTT
CASSPPTSYGTDTQYF
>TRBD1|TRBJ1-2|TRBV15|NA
TGTGCCACCAGCATAAGACAGGGGGAATATGGCTACACCTTC
CATSIRQGEYGYTF
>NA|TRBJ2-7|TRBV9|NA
TGTGCCAGCAGCTGGCGACAGGGGCGTGGGGCGGGAGTCCCCTACGAGCAGTACTTC
CASSWRQGRGAGVPYEQYF
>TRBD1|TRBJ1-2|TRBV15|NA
TGTGCCACCAGCAGAGACCAGGGGGACTATGGCTACACCTTC
CATSRDQGDYGYTF
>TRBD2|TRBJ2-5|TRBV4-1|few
TGCGCCAGCAGCCCGTTTTCACATCGACTAGCGGGGGAGCAAGAGACCCAGTACTTC
CASSPFSHRLAGEQETQYF
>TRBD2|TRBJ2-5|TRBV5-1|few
TGCGCCAGCAGGCGGCACACTAGCGAAGAGACCCAGTACTTC
CASRRHTSEETQYF
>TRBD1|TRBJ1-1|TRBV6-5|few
TGTGCCAGCAGTTACTCTGGGACAGGGGGAACTGAAGCTTTCTTT
CASSYSGTGGTEAFF
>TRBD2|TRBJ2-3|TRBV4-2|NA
TGTGCCAGCAGCCAAGAGCTAGCGGGGGGCACAGATACGCAGTATTTT
CASSQELAGGTDTQYF
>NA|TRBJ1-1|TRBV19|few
TGTGCCACGACCGGGACTAATCCTTTCAACGAAGCTTTCTTT
CATTGTNPFNEAFF
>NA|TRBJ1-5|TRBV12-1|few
TGTGCCAGCAACACAGGGCGTTATAGCAATCAGCCCCAGCATTTT
CASNTGRYSNQPQHF
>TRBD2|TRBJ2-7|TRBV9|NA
TGTGCCAGCAGCGAGTCCGGGGGGTCCTACGAGCAGTACTTC
CASSESGGSYEQYF
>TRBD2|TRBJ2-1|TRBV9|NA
TGTGCCAGCAGCGCTGGGACTAGCGGGAGCTCCTACAATGAGCAGTTCTTC
CASSAGTSGSSYNEQFF
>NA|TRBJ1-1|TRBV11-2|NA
TGTGCCAGCAGCTTAGCCGGGAACATGAACACTGAAGCTTTCTTT
CASSLAGNMNTEAFF
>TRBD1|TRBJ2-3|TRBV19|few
TGTGCCTGCGGACAGGGGGCCACAGATACGCAGTATTTT
CACGQGATDTQYF
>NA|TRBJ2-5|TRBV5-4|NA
TGTGCCAGCAGCTTAGGAGGGTACCAAGAGACCCAGTACTTC
CASSLGGYQETQYF
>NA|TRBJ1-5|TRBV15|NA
TGTGCCACCAGCAGAGACCGACGGGGCAATCAGCCCCAGCATTTT
CATSRDRRGNQPQHF
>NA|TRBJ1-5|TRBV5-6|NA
TGTGCCAGCAGCTTGGGGGGCGGGGGGCGAATTACCCAGCATTTT
CASSLGGGGRITQHF
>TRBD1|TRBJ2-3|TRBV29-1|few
TGCAGCGTTCCTATCCCGGGACAGGGAATCGCAGATACGCAGTATTTT
CSVPIPGQGIADTQYF
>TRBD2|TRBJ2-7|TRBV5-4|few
TGTGCCAGCAGATACTTGGGTAGCGGGAGCGACGAGCAGTACTTC
CASRYLGSGSDEQYF
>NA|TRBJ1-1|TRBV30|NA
TGTGCCTGGAGTATAGGGAGAACTGAAGCTTTCTTT
CAWSIGRTEAFF
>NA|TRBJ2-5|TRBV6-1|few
TGTGCCAGCAGTGGAAAAGGGGCACCAGAGACCCAGTACTTC
CASSGKGAPETQYF
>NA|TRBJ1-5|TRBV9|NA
TGTGCCAGCAGCGACGGGGGGAGCAATCAGCCCCAGCATTTT
CASSDGGSNQPQHF
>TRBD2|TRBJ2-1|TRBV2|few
TGTGCCACCCGCCCGGGACTAGCGGGAGGGATGGGGAATGAGCAGTTCTTC
CATRPGLAGGMGNEQFF
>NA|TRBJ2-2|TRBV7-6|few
TGTGCCAGCAGCTTGAGGGAACGGAGCGGGGAGCTGTTTTTT
CASSLRERSGELFF
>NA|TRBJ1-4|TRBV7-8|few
TGTGCCAGCAGCTACAACAGGGTGGGGTTTTACGAAAAACTGTTTTTT
CASSYNRVGFYEKLFF
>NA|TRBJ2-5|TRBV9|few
TGTGCCAGCAGCGTGAGGGAGACCCAGTACTTC
CASSVRETQYF